These T cell receptor beta chains were read from a single sample in a study of identical twins. TCRdb reanalysed the 5' RACE reads using MiXCR and keeps one entry per CDR3 protein. The sample has some 1,700,000 distinct CDR3 sequences; about 32% are singletons. Material: cord blood. Receptors originate from a newborn girl in good health. The CDR3 runs from the conserved cysteine through the conserved F or W. D genes are given only for firm matches. Part of the rows lack a size; the others show once, few, many or a class for expanded clones.

TRBV6-1	.	TRBJ2-1	TRBD2	CASSAGLAGLETQFF	TGTGCCAGCAGTGCCGGACTAGCGGGATTAGAGACCCAGTTCTTC
TRBV20-1	few	TRBJ2-5	.	CSVRGQETQYF	TGCAGTGTACGGGGGCAAGAGACCCAGTACTTC
TRBV5-1	few	TRBJ1-5	.	CASSLMGAQPQHF	TGCGCCAGCAGCTTGATGGGGGCCCAGCCCCAGCATTTT
TRBV12-3/TRBV12-4	.	TRBJ1-2	.	CASSFDIGSYTF	TGTGCCAGCAGTTTTGACATTGGAAGCTACACCTTC
TRBV20-1	.	TRBJ2-3	TRBD2	CSAGSPSGRTDTQYF	TGCAGTGCTGGATCCCCTAGCGGGAGGACAGATACGCAGTATTTT
TRBV2	.	TRBJ1-2	.	CAGSNGGLDGYTF	TGTGCCGGCAGTAATGGGGGGCTGGATGGCTACACCTTC
TRBV3-1	.	TRBJ2-3	TRBD2	CASSQDGTRGTDTQYF	TGTGCCAGCAGCCAAGATGGGACTAGAGGAACAGATACGCAGTATTTT
TRBV2	few	TRBJ2-1	.	CASNRRGGVAYNEQFF	TGTGCCAGCAACCGCCGGGGCGGGGTAGCCTACAATGAGCAGTTCTTC
TRBV5-1	few	TRBJ2-7	.	CASSPRDSFYEQYF	TGCGCCAGCAGCCCGCGGGACAGTTTCTACGAGCAGTACTTC
TRBV6-5	.	TRBJ2-7	TRBD2	CASSYSGTSGSYEQYF	TGTGCCAGCAGTTACTCGGGGACTAGCGGATCCTACGAGCAGTACTTC
TRBV4-2	few	TRBJ1-5	TRBD1	CASSQTQQGVASNQPQHF	TGTGCCAGCAGCCAAACCCAACAGGGGGTCGCTAGCAATCAGCCCCAGCATTTT
TRBV4-2	.	TRBJ2-3	.	CASSQAPWPSTDTQYF	TGTGCCAGCAGCCAAGCGCCTTGGCCGAGCACAGATACGCAGTATTTT
TRBV10-3	few	TRBJ2-7	TRBD2	CAISLAGTPYEQYF	TGTGCCATCAGCCTAGCGGGGACCCCCTACGAGCAGTACTTC
TRBV27	few	TRBJ2-7	.	CASSDRDLPYNEQYF	TGTGCCAGCAGCGACCGGGACCTTCCCTACAATGAGCAGTACTTC
TRBV20-1	.	TRBJ2-1	TRBD2	CSARGRGRANEQFF	TGCAGTGCTAGAGGGCGCGGGAGGGCCAATGAGCAGTTCTTC
TRBV7-2	.	TRBJ2-7	.	CASSLAGAGRYEQYF	TGTGCCAGCAGCTTAGCGGGCGCGGGGCGCTACGAGCAGTACTTC
TRBV4-2	few	TRBJ2-1	.	CASSARGDSYNEQFF	TGTGCCAGCAGCGCGCGCGGGGACTCCTACAATGAGCAGTTCTTC
TRBV6-6	.	TRBJ2-7	.	CASSYSAGRGPYEQYF	TGTGCCAGCAGTTACTCGGCGGGGCGGGGTCCCTACGAGCAGTACTTC
TRBV21-1	few	TRBJ2-1	.	CASSKDDSGRVDEQFF	TGTGCCAGCAGCAAAGATGATAGCGGGAGAGTGGATGAGCAGTTCTTC
TRBV20-1	.	TRBJ1-2	.	CSARRVGGYTF	TGCAGTGCCAGAAGGGTGGGGGGCTACACCTTC
TRBV7-2	.	TRBJ1-1	.	CASSPMFGGTEAFF	TGTGCCAGCAGCCCCATGTTCGGGGGCACTGAAGCTTTCTTT
TRBV29-1	many	TRBJ2-7	.	CSAGTPYEQYF	TGCAGCGCCGGGACACCCTACGAGCAGTACTTC
TRBV28	few	TRBJ2-1	TRBD2	CATRLAGNNEQFF	TGTGCCACCCGACTAGCGGGGAACAATGAGCAGTTCTTC
TRBV27	.	TRBJ2-6	.	CASRARLGGGSGANVLTF	TGTGCCAGCAGGGCCCGTCTTGGAGGCGGCTCTGGGGCCAACGTCCTGACTTTC
TRBV5-1	.	TRBJ1-6	.	CASSSQGTDNSPLHF	TGCGCCAGCAGCTCCCAGGGGACGGATAATTCACCCCTCCACTTT
TRBV20-1	.	TRBJ1-2	.	CSAPGGYAYGYTF	TGCAGTGCTCCGGGGGGCTATGCCTATGGCTACACCTTC
TRBV5-1	few	TRBJ2-6	.	CASSFDGANVLTF	TGCGCCAGCAGCTTCGACGGGGCCAACGTCCTGACTTTC
TRBV20-1	few	TRBJ1-6	.	CSAQDTLDSPLHF	TGCAGTGCTCAAGACACTCTAGATTCACCCCTCCACTTT
TRBV6-5	few	TRBJ1-1	.	CASQGGGRVNTEAFF	TGTGCCAGCCAAGGGGGGGGTAGGGTGAACACTGAAGCTTTCTTT
TRBV20-1	few	TRBJ1-4	TRBD1	CSARDHRGTEKLFF	TGCAGTGCTAGAGATCACAGGGGAACTGAAAAACTGTTTTTT
TRBV28	.	TRBJ1-2	.	CASSPPERPGYTF	TGTGCCAGCAGTCCCCCAGAGCGCCCCGGCTACACCTTC
TRBV29-1	few	TRBJ1-2	TRBD1	CSVSGGTGGGENYGYTF	TGCAGCGTTAGCGGCGGGACAGGGGGCGGCGAGAACTATGGCTACACCTTC
TRBV27	.	TRBJ2-7	.	CASSGREENYEQYF	TGTGCCAGCAGTGGGCGGGAAGAGAACTACGAGCAGTACTTC
TRBV5-1	few	TRBJ2-7	TRBD2	CASSYAAGDSYEQYF	TGCGCCAGCAGCTATGCCGCGGGGGATTCCTACGAGCAGTACTTC
TRBV27	.	TRBJ2-5	TRBD1	CASSLGLPDRERETQYF	TGTGCCAGCAGTTTAGGGTTACCGGACAGGGAGAGGGAGACCCAGTACTTC
TRBV20-1	few	TRBJ2-3	TRBD2	CSAREGSGGTDTQYF	TGCAGTGCTAGAGAGGGTAGCGGGGGCACAGATACGCAGTATTTT
TRBV6-5	many	TRBJ2-5	TRBD2	CASSYSRLAGVETQYF	TGTGCCAGCAGTTACTCGCGACTAGCGGGAGTAGAGACCCAGTACTTC
TRBV6-5	few	TRBJ2-7	TRBD1	CASSTGTGEYEQYF	TGTGCCAGCAGTACCGGGACAGGGGAATACGAGCAGTACTTC
TRBV25-1	.	TRBJ2-7	TRBD2	CASRGRTSGSCEQYF	TGTGCCAGCAGGGGGAGGACTAGCGGGAGTTGCGAGCAGTACTTC
TRBV2	few	TRBJ2-2	.	CASRITSEAGELFF	TGTGCCAGCAGGATAACTAGTGAGGCCGGGGAGCTGTTTTTT
TRBV6-2/TRBV6-3	few	TRBJ2-3	TRBD2	CASSYLRGGNSDTQYF	TGTGCCAGCAGTTACTTACGGGGGGGCAACTCAGATACGCAGTATTTT
TRBV24-1	many	TRBJ2-3	TRBD2	CATSDLPSGRGDTQYF	TGTGCCACCAGTGATTTACCTAGCGGGAGAGGGGATACGCAGTATTTT
TRBV12-3/TRBV12-4	.	TRBJ2-7	TRBD2	CASGRKRGGYEQYF	TGTGCCAGCGGACGGAAGCGGGGGGGATACGAGCAGTACTTC
TRBV20-1	.	TRBJ2-5	TRBD1	CSARDIDRGETQYF	TGCAGTGCTAGAGATATTGACAGGGGTGAGACCCAGTACTTC
TRBV5-1	few	TRBJ2-6	.	CASSLGIFSSGANVLTF	TGCGCCAGCAGCTTGGGGATCTTTAGCTCTGGGGCCAACGTCCTGACTTTC
TRBV29-1	.	TRBJ2-5	.	CRGVYQETQYF	TGCCGCGGCGTGTACCAAGAGACCCAGTACTTC
TRBV27	few	TRBJ2-7	.	CASSGKGGYNEQYF	TGTGCCAGCAGTGGTAAGGGGGGGTACAATGAGCAGTACTTC
TRBV19	.	TRBJ1-4	.	CASTAVGRYNEKLFF	TGTGCCAGTACCGCGGTCGGACGGTATAATGAAAAACTGTTTTTT